These 9 T cell receptor beta chains came from one sample sequenced in a study of response to subunit inactivated influenza vaccine. Each CDR3 protein is one row after TCRdb ran MiXCR on the RT-PCR reads. The sample carries about 530,000 distinct CDR3 sequences, about an eighth recorded once. Sequences were derived from PBMCs from blood, sampled on the day of vaccination. These TCRs come from a man in his fifties or sixties who received an inactivated influenza vaccine.

In its sample, this clonotype was seen a few times. The chain carries TRBV2 and TRBJ2-5; either TRBD1 or TRBD2 may supply D (5 bases each). Looked up from germline, CDR1 is SNHLY and CDR2 is FYNNEI. V lost 5 bases and J lost 10, with 23 bases in between. This CDR3 has 15 residues. The CDR3 region has the DNA TGTGCCAGCAGTTTGGAGCGAGGGGATCGTGGGAACCAGTACTTC. Translated, it gives CASSLERGDRGNQYF.

CDR3 sequence: CASSQDPGASDTQYF. For the CDR3, the DNA is TGCGCCAGCAGCCAAGATCCAGGGGCTTCGGATACGCAGTATTTT. This chain joins TRBV4-3 and TRBJ2-3; weak D call: TRBD1 (6 bases). V was clipped by 0 bases and J by 6 bases, with 13 bases between them. The CDR3 runs to 15 residues. CDR1 LGHNA and CDR2 YSLEER come from the germline V gene.

This clonotype was detected a few times. CDR3 nucleotides: TGCAGTGCTAGAGGGGACAGGTCAACCTACGAGCAGTACTTC. This translates into CSARGDRSTYEQYF. This chain links TRBV20-1 with TRBJ2-7; 8 bases agree with TRBD1. Germline V gene lookup returns CDR1 DFQATT and CDR2 SNEGSKA (reference sequence). Trimming cost V 1 base and J 2 bases; bases outside gene matches: 4. There are 14 residues in the CDR3.

V usage is TRBV11-2 and J usage is TRBJ2-5; 11 positions match TRBD1. The J segment lost 5 bases and the V segment lost 5 bases, leaving 7 bases of the junction unmatched. CDR1 and CDR2 (germline): SGHAT, FQNNGV. The CDR3 consists of 15 residues. The CDR3 sequence: CASSPGQGASETQYF. The CDR3 DNA reads TGTGCCAGCAGCCCAGGACAGGGGGCTAGCGAGACCCAGTACTTC.

This clonotype was recorded a few times. This chain uses TRBV5-1 with TRBJ1-1, with D unclear. The CDR3 is made up of 13 amino acids. V was clipped by 4 bases and J by 2 bases, with 9 bases between them. Germline CDR1 reads SGHRS; CDR2 reads YFSETQ. The CDR3 loop reads CASSLLDNTEAFF. CDR3 DNA: TGCGCCAGCAGCCTCCTCGATAACACTGAAGCTTTCTTT.

This clonotype was counted between two and nine times. The chain employs TRBV21-1 and TRBJ2-1; the table names TRBD1, a call not compared with the DNA. TRBV21-1 is a pseudogene locus. CDR3 size: 14 residues. CDR3 in DNA: TGTGCCAGCACGCCGGGACAGGGGTGTAATGAGCAGTTCTTC. It is translated as CASTPGQGCNEQFF.

This clonotype has ten or more counts. V usage is TRBV6-5 and J usage is TRBJ1-3, with a weak D call TRBD1 (5 bases). This CDR3 has 16 amino acids. Germline CDR1 is MNHEY and CDR2 is SVGAGI. The V end was cut by 0 bases, the J end by 2 bases, with 11 bases between. The CDR3 DNA reads TGTGCCAGCAGTTACTCGGTCACAGGTCCTGGAAACACCATATATTTT. It is translated as CASSYSVTGPGNTIYF.

The chain carries TRBV5-6 and TRBJ2-3; D may match TRBD1 or TRBD2 (5 bases each). V lost 4 bases to trimming and J lost 2 bases, with 14 bases between them. CDR1 is SGHDT, CDR2 YYEEEE, per germline. This CDR3 has 15 amino acids. The CDR3 sequence: CASSPGTVPTDTQYF. For the CDR3, the DNA is TGTGCCAGCAGCCCCGGGACGGTACCCACAGATACGCAGTATTTT.

This clonotype was seen only a few times. The chain joins TRBV29-1 to TRBJ2-5, with TRBD1 matching 10 bases. V was pared by 3 bases and J by 6 bases, with 4 bases of the junction left unmatched. The CDR3 runs to 13 residues. Germline V gene data show CDR1 as SQVTM and CDR2 as ANQGSEA. The CDR3 DNA reads as TGCAGCGTTGATGGGACAGGGGATAAGACCCAGTACTTC. The encoded protein is CSVDGTGDKTQYF.